The source of this TCR beta chain is a study of T cell responses to AZD1222 COVID-19 vaccine. Study-level findings and limits: Donors, mostly white British, included more females; clonal diversity was possibly underestimated. After two AZD1222 doses, spike-specific TCR breadth and depth rose versus day 0. Spike as a whole was targeted by vaccine-associated CD4 TCRs, dominant at 160-218 and 743-854.

With 7 bases removed from V and 10 bases from J, the gap between germline ends came to 10 bases. The CDR3 covers 11 residues. Germline V gives CDR1 SEHNR, CDR2 FQNEAQ (reference sequence). A few counts support this clone. No antigen is known for it. Assay used: immunoSEQ multiplex PCR; TCRdb lists only in-frame clones, some missing. Altogether 100,000 to 150,000 clones are present, 90% to 95% being singletons, with the ten largest covering approximately 2.8%. The chain couples TRBV7-9 to TRBJ2-2; unclear D gene. The receptor's source is an adult in good health. The sample consisted of peripheral blood, taken on day 0 of AZD1222 vaccination. CDR3 sequence reads: CASTVYEELFF. The CDR3 DNA reads as TGTGCCAGCACGGTCTATGAGGAGCTGTTTTTT.